One and the same sample provided the 4 T cell receptor beta chains below, sequenced in a study of T cells after yellow fever vaccination. A single record per CDR3 protein comes from TCRdb applying MiXCR to the 5' RACE reads. The sample consists of 300,000 to 350,000 distinct CDR3 sequences, 4% of them appearing once. The starting material was PBMCs, obtained 5 days after the yellow fever booster vaccination. The source of these receptors is a man aged 18 to 29 who received the YFV17D yellow fever vaccine.

CDR3 sequence (DNA): TGCAGTGCAAGGCAGGGGGCCGGCCCCAATGAGCAGTTCTTC. The encoded protein is CSARQGAGPNEQFF. The chain uses TRBV20-1 and TRBJ2-1; 8 positions agree with TRBD1. V gave up 6 bases and J gave up 6 bases; unmatched junction bases: 10. Germline V gene lookup returns CDR1 DFQATT and CDR2 SNEGSKA (reference sequence). The CDR3 spans 14 residues.

The sample holds many counts of this clonotype. V gene TRBV10-3 combines with J gene TRBJ2-1, with 10 bases identical to TRBD1. The V gene end was trimmed by 1 base and the J gene end by 6 bases; junction bases not matched to a gene: 9. Germline V lookup: CDR1 ENHRY, CDR2 SYGVKD. There are 17 residues in the CDR3. The CDR3 sequence is CAISEWIPGQGTNEQFF. In nucleotides, the CDR3 is TGTGCCATCAGTGAGTGGATTCCGGGACAGGGGACCAATGAGCAGTTCTTC.

V and J are TRBV7-9 and TRBJ2-3; D is possibly TRBD1 (6 bases). This CDR3 is 13 amino acids long. Between the trimmed V and J ends, which lost 5 bases and 2 bases, there was a span of 8 bases. Germline V gene lookup returns CDR1 SEHNR and CDR2 FQNEAQ (reference sequence). The CDR3 bases are TGTGCCAGCAGCCGGGACATCACAGATACGCAGTATTTT. It codes for CASSRDITDTQYF.

The V call is TRBV6-2 or TRBV6-3, the J call TRBJ2-7; 7 positions match TRBD1. Trimming at V came to 2 bases and at J to 7 bases, leaving 8 bases not matched to a gene. The CDR3 runs to 14 residues. The germline gives CDR1 MNHEY, CDR2 SVGEGT. The CDR3 nucleotides read TGTGCCAGCAGTTACCCGACAGGGTCTTTTGAGCAGTACGTC. Its translation: CASSYPTGSFEQYV.